A single TCR beta chain is shown here with its context. The CDR3 contains 14 residues. V shed 3 bases and J shed 5 bases, with 13 bases lying between them. Germline V lookup: CDR1 LNHDA, CDR2 SQIVND (reference sequence). TCRdb re-analysed the 5' RACE reads in MiXCR, keeping a single row per CDR3 protein. The sample lists hundreds of thousands of distinct CDR3 sequences, less than 20% occurring once. This record comes from a study of T-cell memory formation after mild COVID-19. The TCR was taken from a man between 18 and 35 years old who had mild COVID-19 (a few samples of this study predate the infection). Cell type and time point are not known. The V gene is TRBV19, the J gene TRBJ2-5, with unresolved D. Sequenced sample: PBMCs or a T cell subset sorted from them (not recorded which). As DNA, the CDR3 is TGTGCCAGTAGTATTCCCGGGCGATTGGAGACCCAGTACTTC. Translating it yields CASSIPGRLETQYF.